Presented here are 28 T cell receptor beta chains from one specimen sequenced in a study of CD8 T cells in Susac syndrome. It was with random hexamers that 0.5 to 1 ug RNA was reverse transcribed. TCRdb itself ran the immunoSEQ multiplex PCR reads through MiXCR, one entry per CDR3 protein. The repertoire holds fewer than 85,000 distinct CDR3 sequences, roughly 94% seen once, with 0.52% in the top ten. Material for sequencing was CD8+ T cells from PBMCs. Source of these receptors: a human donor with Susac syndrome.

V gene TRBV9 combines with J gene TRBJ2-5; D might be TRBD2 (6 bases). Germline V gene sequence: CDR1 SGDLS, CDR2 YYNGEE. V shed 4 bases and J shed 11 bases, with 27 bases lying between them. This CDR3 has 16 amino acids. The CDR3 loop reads CASSHNRESGLREQYF. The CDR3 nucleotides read TGTGCCAGCAGCCACAACCGGGAGTCTGGGCTGAGGGAGCAGTACTTC.

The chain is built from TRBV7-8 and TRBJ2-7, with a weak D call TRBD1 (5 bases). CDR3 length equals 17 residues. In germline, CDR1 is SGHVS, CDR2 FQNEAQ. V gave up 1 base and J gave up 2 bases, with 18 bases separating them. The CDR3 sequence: CASSLVARREGAYEQYF. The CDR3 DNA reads TGTGCCAGCAGCTTAGTTGCCAGGCGAGAAGGGGCCTACGAGCAGTACTTC.

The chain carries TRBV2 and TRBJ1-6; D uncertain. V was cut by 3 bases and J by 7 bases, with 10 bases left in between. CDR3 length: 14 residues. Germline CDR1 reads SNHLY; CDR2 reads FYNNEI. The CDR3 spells CASSDRGLNSPLHF. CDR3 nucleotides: TGTGCCAGCAGTGACAGAGGACTAAATTCACCCCTCCACTTT.

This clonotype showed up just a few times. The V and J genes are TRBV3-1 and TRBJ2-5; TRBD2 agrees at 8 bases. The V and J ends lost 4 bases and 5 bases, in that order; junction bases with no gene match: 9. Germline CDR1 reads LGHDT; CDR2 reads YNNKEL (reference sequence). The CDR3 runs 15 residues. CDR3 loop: CASSPGLGLGETQYF. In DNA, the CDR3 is TGTGCCAGCAGCCCGGGACTAGGCCTCGGGGAGACCCAGTACTTC.

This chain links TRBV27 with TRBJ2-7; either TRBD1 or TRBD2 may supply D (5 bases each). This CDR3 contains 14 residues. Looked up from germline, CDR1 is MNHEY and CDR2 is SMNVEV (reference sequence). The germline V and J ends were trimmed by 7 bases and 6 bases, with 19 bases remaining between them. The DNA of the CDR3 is TGTGCCAGCACCTTATCACGACGGGGCGGCGAGCAGTACTTC. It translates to CASTLSRRGGEQYF.

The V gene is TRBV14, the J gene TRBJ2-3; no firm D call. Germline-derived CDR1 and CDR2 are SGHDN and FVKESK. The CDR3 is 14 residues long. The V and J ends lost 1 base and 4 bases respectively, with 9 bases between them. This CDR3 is CASSQGVLADTQYF. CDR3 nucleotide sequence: TGTGCCAGCAGCCAAGGCGTCCTCGCAGATACGCAGTATTTT.

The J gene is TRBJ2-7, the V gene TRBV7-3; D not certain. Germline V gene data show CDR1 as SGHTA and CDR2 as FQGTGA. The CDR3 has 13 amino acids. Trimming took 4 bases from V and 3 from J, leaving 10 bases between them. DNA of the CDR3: TGTGCCAGCAGCTGGGGATCGAACTACGAGCAGTACTTC. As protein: CASSWGSNYEQYF.

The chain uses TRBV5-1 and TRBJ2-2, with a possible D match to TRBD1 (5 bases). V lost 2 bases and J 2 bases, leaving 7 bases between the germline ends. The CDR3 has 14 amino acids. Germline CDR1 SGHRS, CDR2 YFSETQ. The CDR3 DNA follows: TGCGCCAGCAGCTTCCAGGGTAACACCGGGGAGCTGTTTTTT. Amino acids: CASSFQGNTGELFF.

In nucleotides, the CDR3 is TGTGCCAGCAGCCCACCGGAATCTCTCTTCTACGAGCAGTACTTC. Translating it yields CASSPPESLFYEQYF. The chain recombines TRBV11-2 with TRBJ2-7; D uncertain. CDR3 length: 15 residues. The germline V gene has CDR1 SGHAT and CDR2 FQNNGV. V was trimmed by 5 bases and J by 3 bases, leaving 17 bases between them.

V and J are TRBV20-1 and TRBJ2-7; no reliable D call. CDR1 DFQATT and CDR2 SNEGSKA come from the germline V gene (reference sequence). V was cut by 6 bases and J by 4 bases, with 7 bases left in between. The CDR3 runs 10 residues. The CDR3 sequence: CSAPQYEQYF. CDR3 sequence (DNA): TGCAGTGCGCCACAGTACGAGCAGTACTTC.

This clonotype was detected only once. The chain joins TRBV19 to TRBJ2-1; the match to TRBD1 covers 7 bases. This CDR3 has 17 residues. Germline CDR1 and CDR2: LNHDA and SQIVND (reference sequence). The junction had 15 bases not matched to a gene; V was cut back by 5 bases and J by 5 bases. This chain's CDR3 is CASSPLYRTDRHNEQFF. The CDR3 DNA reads TGTGCCAGTAGTCCTCTCTACCGGACGGACAGGCACAATGAGCAGTTCTTC.

The CDR3 DNA reads TGTGCCAGCAGCCAAGTTAACGGGAACGAGCAGTACTTC. Translated, it gives CASSQVNGNEQYF. V is TRBV4-2 and J is TRBJ2-7; TRBD2 might be the D (5 bases). The V end was cut by 1 base, the J end by 5 bases, with 9 bases between. Germline lookup yields CDR1 LGHNA and CDR2 YNFKEQ. The CDR3 loop spans 13 amino acids.

The CDR3 protein is CASSSAGQVKLFF. CDR3 bases: TGTGCCAGCAGCTCCGCCGGGCAAGTGAAACTGTTTTTT. The V gene is TRBV7-2, the J gene TRBJ1-4; D remains ambiguous. The germline V and J ends were trimmed by 4 bases and 11 bases, with 14 bases remaining between them. In germline, CDR1 is SGHTA, CDR2 FQGNSA. This CDR3 comprises 13 residues.

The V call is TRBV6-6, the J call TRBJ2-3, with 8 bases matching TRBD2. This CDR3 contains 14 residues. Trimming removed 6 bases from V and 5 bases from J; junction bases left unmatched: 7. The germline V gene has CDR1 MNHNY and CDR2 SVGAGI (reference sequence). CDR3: CASSTGGGRDTQYF. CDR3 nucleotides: TGTGCCAGCAGCACGGGCGGGGGGCGAGATACGCAGTATTTT.

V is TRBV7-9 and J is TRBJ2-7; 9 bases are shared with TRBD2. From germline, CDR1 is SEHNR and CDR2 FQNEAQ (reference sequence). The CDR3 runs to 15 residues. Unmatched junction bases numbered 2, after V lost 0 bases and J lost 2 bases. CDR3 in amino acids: CASSLASGGTYEQYF. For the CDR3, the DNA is TGTGCCAGCAGCTTAGCTAGCGGGGGCACCTACGAGCAGTACTTC.

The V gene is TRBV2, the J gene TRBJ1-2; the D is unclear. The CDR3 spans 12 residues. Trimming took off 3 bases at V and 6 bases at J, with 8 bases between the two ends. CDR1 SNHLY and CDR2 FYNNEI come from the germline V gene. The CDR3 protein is CASSDRYDGYTF. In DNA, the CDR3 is TGTGCCAGCAGTGATAGATACGATGGCTACACCTTC.

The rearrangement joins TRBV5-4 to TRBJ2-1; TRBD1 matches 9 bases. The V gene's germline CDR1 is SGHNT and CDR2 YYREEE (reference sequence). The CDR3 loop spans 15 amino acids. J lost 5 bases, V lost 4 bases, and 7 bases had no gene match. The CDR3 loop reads CASSKTGGLDNEQFF. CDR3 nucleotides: TGTGCCAGCAGCAAGACAGGGGGGTTAGACAATGAGCAGTTCTTC.

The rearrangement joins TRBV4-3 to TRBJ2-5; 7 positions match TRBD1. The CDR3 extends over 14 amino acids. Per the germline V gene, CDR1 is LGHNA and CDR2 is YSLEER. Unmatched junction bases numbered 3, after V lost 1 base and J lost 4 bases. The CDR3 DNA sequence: TGCGCCAGCAGCCAAGTTGAGGGGGCAGAGACCCAGTACTTC. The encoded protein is CASSQVEGAETQYF.

The CDR3 nucleotides read TGCGCCAGCAGCTTGGCCGTGGGAGGGGCCCACGAGCAGTACTTC. This encodes CASSLAVGGAHEQYF. This rearrangement joins TRBV5-1 to TRBJ2-7; 7 bases map to TRBD2. J lost 5 bases, V lost 0 bases, and 8 bases had no gene match. This CDR3 region has 15 residues. The germline V gene has CDR1 SGHRS and CDR2 YFSETQ.

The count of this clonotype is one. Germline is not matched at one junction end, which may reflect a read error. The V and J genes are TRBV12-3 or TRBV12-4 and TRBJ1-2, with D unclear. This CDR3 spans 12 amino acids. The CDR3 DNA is TGTGCCAGCAGGTTGTTGGGGTATGACTACACCTTC. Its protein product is CASRLLGYDYTF.

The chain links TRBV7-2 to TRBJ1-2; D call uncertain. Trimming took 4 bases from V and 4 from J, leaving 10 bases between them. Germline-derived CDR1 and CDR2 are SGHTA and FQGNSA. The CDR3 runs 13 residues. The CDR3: CASSSAGVYGYTF. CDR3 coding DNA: TGTGCCAGCAGCTCAGCTGGGGTCTATGGCTACACCTTC.

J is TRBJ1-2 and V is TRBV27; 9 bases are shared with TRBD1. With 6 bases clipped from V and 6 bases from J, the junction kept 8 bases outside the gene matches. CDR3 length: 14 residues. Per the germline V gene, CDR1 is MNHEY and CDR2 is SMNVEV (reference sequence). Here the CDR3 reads CASREQGAIDGYTF. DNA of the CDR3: TGTGCCAGCAGGGAACAGGGGGCGATAGATGGCTACACCTTC.

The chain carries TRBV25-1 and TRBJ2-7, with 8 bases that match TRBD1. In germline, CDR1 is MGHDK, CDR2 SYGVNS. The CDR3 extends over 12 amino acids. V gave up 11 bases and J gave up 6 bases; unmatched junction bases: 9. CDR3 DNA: TGTGCCGGCTCTACGACAGGGGTCGAGCAGTACTTC. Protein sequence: CAGSTTGVEQYF.

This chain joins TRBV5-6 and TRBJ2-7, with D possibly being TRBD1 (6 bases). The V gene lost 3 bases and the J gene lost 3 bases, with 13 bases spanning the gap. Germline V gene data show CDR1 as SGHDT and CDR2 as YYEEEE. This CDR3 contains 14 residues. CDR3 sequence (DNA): TGTGCCAGCAGCTCAGGACAGCCCTTCTACGAGCAGTACTTC. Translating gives CASSSGQPFYEQYF.

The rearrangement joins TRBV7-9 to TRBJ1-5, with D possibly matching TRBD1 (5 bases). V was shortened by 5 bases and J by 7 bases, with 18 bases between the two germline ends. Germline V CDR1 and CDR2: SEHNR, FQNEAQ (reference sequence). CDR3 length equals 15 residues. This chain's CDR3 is CASSPVRQGGQPQHF. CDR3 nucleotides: TGTGCCAGCAGCCCGGTACGTCAGGGTGGGCAGCCCCAGCATTTT.

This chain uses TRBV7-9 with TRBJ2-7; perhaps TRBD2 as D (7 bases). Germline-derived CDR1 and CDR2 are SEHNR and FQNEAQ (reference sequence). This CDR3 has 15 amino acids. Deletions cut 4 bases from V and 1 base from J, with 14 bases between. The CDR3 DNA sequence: TGTGCCAGCAGCTCCCCGGGGGGCAGTTCCTACGAGCAGTACTTC. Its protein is CASSSPGGSSYEQYF.

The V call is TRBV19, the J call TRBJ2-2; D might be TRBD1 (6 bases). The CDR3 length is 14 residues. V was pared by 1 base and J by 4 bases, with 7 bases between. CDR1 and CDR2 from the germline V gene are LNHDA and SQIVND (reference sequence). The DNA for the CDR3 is TGTGCCAGTAGTATAGTGGACAGCACCGGGGAGCTGTTTTTT. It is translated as CASSIVDSTGELFF.

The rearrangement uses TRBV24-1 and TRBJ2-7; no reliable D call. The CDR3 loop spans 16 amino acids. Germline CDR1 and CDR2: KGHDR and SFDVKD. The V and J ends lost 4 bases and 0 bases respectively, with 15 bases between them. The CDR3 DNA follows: TGTGCCACCAGTGAGGCCGGGCAGGACGGCTCCTACGAGCAGTACTTC. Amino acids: CATSEAGQDGSYEQYF.